The entry below describes one TCR beta chain. No antigen is known for it. There are 12 residues in the CDR3. V gave up 2 bases and J gave up 3 bases, with 5 bases separating them. CDR1 is SGHRS and CDR2 is YFSETQ in the germline V gene. TCRdb's copy holds only in-frame clones and misses some; the assay was immunoSEQ multiplex PCR. The table lists some 460,000 clones, roughly 87% of them singletons. This specimen belongs to a study of Ad26.COV2.S vaccination and SARS-CoV-2 variants. Overall study findings and caveats: Similar non-spike TCR breadth was seen in vaccine and placebo recipients.

Sample treatment: over 15 received Ad26.COV2.S at low or high dose, single or two shots; 5 received placebo; per-sample allocation not given. Sampling occurred on day 63 after the first vaccine or placebo injection. An adult aged 18-55 years in Boston served as the donor. SARS-CoV-2 spike from the Wuhan strain was encoded by the vaccine, an Ad26 vector. The chain couples TRBV5-1 to TRBJ2-5; D remains unclear. This clonotype originated in a person between 18 and 59 years old who received the Ad26.COV2.S COVID-19 vaccine or a placebo. Specimen: peripheral blood, collected in a trial of Ad26.COV2.S vaccine versus placebo. CDR3 loop: CASSLVEETQYF. CDR3 coding DNA: TGCGCCAGCAGCTTAGTAGAAGAGACCCAGTACTTC.